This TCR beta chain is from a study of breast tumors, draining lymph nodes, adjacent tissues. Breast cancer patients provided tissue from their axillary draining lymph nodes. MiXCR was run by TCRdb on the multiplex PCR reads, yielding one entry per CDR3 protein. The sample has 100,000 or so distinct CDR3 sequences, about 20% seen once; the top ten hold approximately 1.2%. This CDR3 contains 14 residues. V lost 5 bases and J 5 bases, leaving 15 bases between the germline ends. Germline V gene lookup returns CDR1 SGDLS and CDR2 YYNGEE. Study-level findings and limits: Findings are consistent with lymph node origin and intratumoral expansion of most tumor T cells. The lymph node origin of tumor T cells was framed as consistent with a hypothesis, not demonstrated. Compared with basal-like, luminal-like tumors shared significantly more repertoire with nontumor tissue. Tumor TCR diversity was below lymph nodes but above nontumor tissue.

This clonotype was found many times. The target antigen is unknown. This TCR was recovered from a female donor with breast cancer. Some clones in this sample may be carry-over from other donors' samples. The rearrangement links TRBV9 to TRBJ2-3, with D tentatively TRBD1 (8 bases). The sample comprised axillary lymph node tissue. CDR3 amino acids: CASSTGGAGDTQYF. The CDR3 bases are TGTGCCAGCAGTACAGGGGGGGCGGGAGATACGCAGTATTTT. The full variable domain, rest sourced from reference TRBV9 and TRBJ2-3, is DSGVTQTPKHLITATGQRVTLRCSPRSGDLSVYWYQQSLDQGLQFLIQYYNGEERAKGNILERFSAQQFPDLHSELNLSSLELGDSALYFCASSTGGAGDTQYFGPGTRLTVL.